Listed below are T cell receptor beta chains from one sample, sequenced in a study of shared clonotypes between healthy human individuals. Assay used: immunoSEQ multiplex PCR; TCRdb lists only in-frame clones, some missing. This table holds under 2,500,000 clones, more than 90% found once. Specimen: naive CD4+ T cells sorted from blood. The receptors originated from a man aged 18 to 29 in good health. The CDR3 runs from the conserved cysteine through the conserved F or W. Each record gives: D gene, J gene, V gene, clone size, CDR3 protein, CDR3 DNA. D genes are given only for firm matches. Where a row states a size, it is once, few, many or the class of an expanded clone; other rows omit it.

d_call: TRBD1
j_call: TRBJ1-6
v_call: TRBV5-1
clone_size: NA
cdr3_aa: CASSLDLTGGYNSPLHF
cdr3_nt: TGCGCCAGCAGCTTGGACCTGACAGGGGGATATAATTCACCCCTCCACTTT

d_call: NA
j_call: TRBJ2-5
v_call: TRBV11-3
clone_size: NA
cdr3_aa: CASSLRAQETQYF
cdr3_nt: TGTGCCAGCAGCTTAAGGGCCCAAGAGACCCAGTACTTC

d_call: NA
j_call: TRBJ1-1
v_call: TRBV11-2
clone_size: NA
cdr3_aa: CASSLGPRGVWF
cdr3_nt: TGTGCCAGCAGCTTAGGACCCCGAGGTGTGTGGTTC

d_call: NA
j_call: TRBJ2-2
v_call: TRBV11-2
clone_size: NA
cdr3_aa: CASSLAAVGELFF
cdr3_nt: TGTGCCAGCAGCTTAGCAGCTGTCGGGGAGCTGTTTTTT

d_call: TRBD1
j_call: TRBJ1-6
v_call: TRBV6-5
clone_size: few
cdr3_aa: CASGTGVRGSPLHF
cdr3_nt: TGTGCCAGCGGGACAGGGGTAAGGGGTTCACCCCTCCACTTT

d_call: NA
j_call: TRBJ2-7
v_call: TRBV2
clone_size: NA
cdr3_aa: CASSDSYEQYF
cdr3_nt: TGTGCCAGCAGTGACAGCTACGAGCAGTACTTC

d_call: NA
j_call: TRBJ2-7
v_call: TRBV19
clone_size: NA
cdr3_aa: CASSITQSAPTDEQYF
cdr3_nt: TGTGCCAGTAGTATAACCCAATCGGCGCCAACGGACGAGCAGTACTTC

d_call: TRBD1
j_call: TRBJ2-5
v_call: TRBV18
clone_size: NA
cdr3_aa: CASSPPLIGQGQETQYF
cdr3_nt: TGTGCCAGCTCACCGCCCCTCATCGGACAGGGACAAGAGACCCAGTACTTC

d_call: TRBD1
j_call: TRBJ2-2
v_call: TRBV30
clone_size: NA
cdr3_aa: CAWINSGTVYTGELFF
cdr3_nt: TGTGCCTGGATAAACTCCGGGACAGTCTACACCGGGGAGCTGTTTTTT

d_call: NA
j_call: TRBJ1-2
v_call: TRBV28
clone_size: NA
cdr3_aa: CASSAHDGGAVYGYTF
cdr3_nt: TGTGCCAGCAGTGCCCATGATGGGGGCGCCGTCTATGGCTACACCTTC

d_call: NA
j_call: TRBJ2-5
v_call: TRBV7-2
clone_size: NA
cdr3_aa: CASSRGIQETQYF
cdr3_nt: TGTGCCAGCAGCAGAGGGATCCAAGAGACCCAGTACTTC

d_call: NA
j_call: TRBJ2-1
v_call: TRBV4-1
clone_size: NA
cdr3_aa: CASSRAGDKFF
cdr3_nt: TGCGCCAGCAGCCGGGCTGGGGACAAATTCTTC

d_call: NA
j_call: TRBJ1-4
v_call: TRBV11-2
clone_size: NA
cdr3_aa: CASSPGGGNEKLFF
cdr3_nt: TGTGCCAGCAGCCCCGGCGGGGGGAATGAAAAACTGTTTTTT

d_call: NA
j_call: TRBJ1-1
v_call: TRBV10-1
clone_size: NA
cdr3_aa: CASSPQEFSEAFF
cdr3_nt: TGCGCCAGCAGCCCTCAGGAATTTTCTGAAGCTTTCTTT

d_call: NA
j_call: TRBJ2-7
v_call: TRBV5-1
clone_size: NA
cdr3_aa: CASKVEGSTYEQYF
cdr3_nt: TGCGCCAGCAAGGTGGAGGGATCAACCTACGAGCAGTACTTC

d_call: NA
j_call: TRBJ2-7
v_call: TRBV6-5
clone_size: NA
cdr3_aa: CASSTRGVFSYEQYF
cdr3_nt: TGTGCCAGCAGTACTCGAGGGGTCTTCTCCTACGAGCAGTACTTC

d_call: TRBD2
j_call: TRBJ2-7
v_call: TRBV27
clone_size: NA
cdr3_aa: CASSPLGRGAYEQYF
cdr3_nt: TGTGCCAGCAGTCCCCTCGGGAGGGGCGCCTACGAGCAGTACTTC

d_call: TRBD1
j_call: TRBJ1-4
v_call: TRBV7-9
clone_size: NA
cdr3_aa: CASSYQPYRGADEKLFF
cdr3_nt: TGTGCCAGCAGCTACCAACCCTACAGGGGAGCGGATGAAAAACTGTTTTTT

d_call: TRBD1
j_call: TRBJ1-1
v_call: TRBV11-2
clone_size: NA
cdr3_aa: CASIAQGAGEAFF
cdr3_nt: TGTGCCAGCATCGCACAGGGGGCCGGTGAAGCTTTCTTT

d_call: TRBD1
j_call: TRBJ2-7
v_call: TRBV11-2
clone_size: NA
cdr3_aa: CASSLIQGEYYEQYF
cdr3_nt: TGTGCCAGCAGCTTAATACAGGGGGAATACTACGAGCAGTACTTC

d_call: NA
j_call: TRBJ2-1
v_call: TRBV2
clone_size: NA
cdr3_aa: CASSEALYNEQFF
cdr3_nt: TGTGCCAGCAGTGAAGCGCTTTACAATGAGCAGTTCTTC

d_call: TRBD1
j_call: TRBJ1-4
v_call: TRBV6-1
clone_size: once
cdr3_aa: CASSEGTGRGEKLFF
cdr3_nt: TGTGCCAGCAGTGAGGGGACAGGGCGGGGTGAAAAACTGTTTTTT

d_call: NA
j_call: TRBJ2-3
v_call: TRBV7-9
clone_size: NA
cdr3_aa: CASSFSGRVDTQYF
cdr3_nt: TGTGCCAGCAGCTTTAGCGGACGAGTGGATACGCAGTATTTT

d_call: NA
j_call: TRBJ1-2
v_call: TRBV6-1
clone_size: NA
cdr3_aa: CASSDGPGAEYGHTF
cdr3_nt: TGTGCCAGCAGTGACGGACCGGGAGCAGAATATGGCCACACCTTC

d_call: NA
j_call: TRBJ2-3
v_call: TRBV4-2
clone_size: NA
cdr3_aa: CASSQVTGSTDTQYF
cdr3_nt: TGTGCCAGCAGCCAAGTAACAGGTAGCACAGATACGCAGTATTTT

d_call: TRBD1
j_call: TRBJ2-1
v_call: TRBV6-5
clone_size: NA
cdr3_aa: CASSYEGQLEQFF
cdr3_nt: TGTGCCAGCAGTTACGAGGGACAGCTTGAGCAGTTCTTC

d_call: NA
j_call: TRBJ1-6
v_call: TRBV19
clone_size: NA
cdr3_aa: CASSITPPRGSGSPLHF
cdr3_nt: TGTGCCAGTAGTATCACGCCACCGAGGGGGTCGGGCTCACCCCTCCACTTT

d_call: TRBD2
j_call: TRBJ2-1
v_call: TRBV4-3
clone_size: NA
cdr3_aa: CASSQETSGLYNEQFF
cdr3_nt: TGCGCCAGCAGCCAAGAAACTAGCGGGCTCTACAATGAGCAGTTCTTC

d_call: TRBD1
j_call: TRBJ1-5
v_call: TRBV28
clone_size: NA
cdr3_aa: CASSLGQVSYQPQHF
cdr3_nt: TGTGCCAGCAGTTTGGGACAGGTTTCTTATCAGCCCCAGCATTTT